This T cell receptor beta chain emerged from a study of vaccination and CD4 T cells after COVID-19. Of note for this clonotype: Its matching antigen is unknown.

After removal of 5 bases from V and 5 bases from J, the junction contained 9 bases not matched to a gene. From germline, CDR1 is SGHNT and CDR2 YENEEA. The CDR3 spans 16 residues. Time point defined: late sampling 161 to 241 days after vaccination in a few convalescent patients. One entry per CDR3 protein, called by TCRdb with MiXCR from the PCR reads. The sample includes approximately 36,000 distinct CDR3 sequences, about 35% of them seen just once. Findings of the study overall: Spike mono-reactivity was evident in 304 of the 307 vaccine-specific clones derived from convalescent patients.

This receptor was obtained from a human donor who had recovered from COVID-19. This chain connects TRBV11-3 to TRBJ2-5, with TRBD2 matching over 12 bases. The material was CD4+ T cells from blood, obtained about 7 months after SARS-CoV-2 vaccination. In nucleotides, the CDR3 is TGTGCCAGCAGCGAGGGACTAGCGGGTCGGGGGGAGACCCAGTACTTC. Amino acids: CASSEGLAGRGETQYF.